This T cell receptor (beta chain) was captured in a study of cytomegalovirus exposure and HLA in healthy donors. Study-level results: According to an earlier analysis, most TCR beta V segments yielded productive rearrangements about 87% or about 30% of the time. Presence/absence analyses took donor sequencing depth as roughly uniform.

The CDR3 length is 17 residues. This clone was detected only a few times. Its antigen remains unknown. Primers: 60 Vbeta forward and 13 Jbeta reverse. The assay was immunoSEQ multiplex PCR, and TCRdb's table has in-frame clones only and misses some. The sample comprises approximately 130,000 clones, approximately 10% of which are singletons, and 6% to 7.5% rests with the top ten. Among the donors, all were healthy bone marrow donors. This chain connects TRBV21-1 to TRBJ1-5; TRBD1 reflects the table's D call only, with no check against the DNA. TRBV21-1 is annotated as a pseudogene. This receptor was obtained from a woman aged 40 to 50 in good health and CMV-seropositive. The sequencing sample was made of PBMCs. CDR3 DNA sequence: TGTGCCAGCAGCAAAGAGGGGGTCAGGGGGCGACGACAGCCCCAGCATTTT. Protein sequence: CASSKEGVRGRRQPQHF.